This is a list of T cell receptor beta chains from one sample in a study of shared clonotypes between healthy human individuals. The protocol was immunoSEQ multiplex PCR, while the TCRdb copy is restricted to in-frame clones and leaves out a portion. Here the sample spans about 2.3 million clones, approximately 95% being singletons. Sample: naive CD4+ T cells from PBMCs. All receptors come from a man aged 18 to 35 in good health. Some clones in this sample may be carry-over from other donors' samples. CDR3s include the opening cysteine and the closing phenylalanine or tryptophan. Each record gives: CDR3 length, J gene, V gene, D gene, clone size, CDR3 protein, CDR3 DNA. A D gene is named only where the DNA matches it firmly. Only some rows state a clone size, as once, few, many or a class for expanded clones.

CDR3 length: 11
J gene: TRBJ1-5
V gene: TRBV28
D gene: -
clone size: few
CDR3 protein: CASSLNQPQHF
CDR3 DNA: TGTGCCAGCAGCCTGAATCAGCCCCAGCATTTT

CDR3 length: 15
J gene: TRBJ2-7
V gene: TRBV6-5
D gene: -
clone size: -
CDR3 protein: CASSYDTNLSYEQYF
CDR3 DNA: TGTGCCAGCAGTTACGACACAAATCTCTCCTACGAGCAGTACTTC

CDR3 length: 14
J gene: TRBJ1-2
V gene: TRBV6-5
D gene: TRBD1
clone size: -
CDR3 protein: CASRNRQGRSGYTF
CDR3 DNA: TGTGCCAGCAGAAACAGACAGGGGAGAAGTGGCTACACCTTC

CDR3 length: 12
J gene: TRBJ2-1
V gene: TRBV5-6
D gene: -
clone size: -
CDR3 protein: CASSPFPDEQFF
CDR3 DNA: TGTGCCAGCAGCCCGTTCCCCGATGAGCAGTTCTTC

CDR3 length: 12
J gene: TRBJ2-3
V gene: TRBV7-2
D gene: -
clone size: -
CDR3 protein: CASSLAQWAQYF
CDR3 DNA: TGTGCCAGCAGCTTAGCCCAGTGGGCGCAGTATTTT

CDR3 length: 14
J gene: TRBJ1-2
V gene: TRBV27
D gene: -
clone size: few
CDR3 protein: CASTPHPAAYGYTF
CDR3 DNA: TGTGCCAGTACTCCCCATCCGGCAGCTTATGGCTACACCTTC

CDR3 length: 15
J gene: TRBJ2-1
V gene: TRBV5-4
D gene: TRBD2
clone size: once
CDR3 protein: CASSLSLAGGNEQFF
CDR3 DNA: TGTGCCAGCAGCTTGTCCCTAGCGGGAGGGAATGAGCAGTTCTTC

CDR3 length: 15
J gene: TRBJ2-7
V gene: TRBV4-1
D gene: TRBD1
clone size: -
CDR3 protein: CASSQGGQGIYEQYF
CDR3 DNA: TGCGCCAGCAGCCAAGGGGGACAGGGCATCTACGAGCAGTACTTC

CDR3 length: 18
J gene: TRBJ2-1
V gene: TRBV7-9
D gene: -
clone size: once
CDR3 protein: CASSWGGPLGQPYNEQFF
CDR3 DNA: TGTGCCAGCAGCTGGGGAGGGCCACTTGGACAGCCCTACAATGAGCAGTTCTTC

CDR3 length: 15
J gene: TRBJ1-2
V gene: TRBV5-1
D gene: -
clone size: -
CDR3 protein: CASSSGGETNYGYTF
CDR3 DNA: TGCGCCAGCAGCTCCGGGGGGGAGACAAACTATGGCTACACCTTC

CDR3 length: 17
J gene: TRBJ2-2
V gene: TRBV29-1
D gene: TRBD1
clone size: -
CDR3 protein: CSVPNPNRGFDTGELFF
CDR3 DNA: TGCAGCGTCCCCAACCCTAACAGGGGCTTCGACACCGGGGAGCTGTTTTTT

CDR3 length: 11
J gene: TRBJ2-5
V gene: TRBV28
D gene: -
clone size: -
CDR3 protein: CASTVRETQYF
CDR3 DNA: TGTGCCAGCACCGTTAGGGAGACCCAGTACTTC

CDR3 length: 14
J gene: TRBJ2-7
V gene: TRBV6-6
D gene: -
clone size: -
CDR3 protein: CASSNSAAPYEQYF
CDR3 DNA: TGTGCCAGCAGTAATAGCGCCGCTCCCTACGAGCAGTACTTC

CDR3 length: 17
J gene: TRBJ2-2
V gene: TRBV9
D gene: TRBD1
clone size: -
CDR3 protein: CASSGSSPGTGSGELFF
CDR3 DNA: TGTGCCAGCAGTGGTTCAAGTCCCGGGACAGGGAGCGGGGAGCTGTTTTTT

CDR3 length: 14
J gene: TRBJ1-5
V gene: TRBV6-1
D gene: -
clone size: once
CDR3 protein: CASSEATGNQPQHF
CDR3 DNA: TGTGCCAGCAGTGAAGCGACAGGCAATCAGCCCCAGCATTTT

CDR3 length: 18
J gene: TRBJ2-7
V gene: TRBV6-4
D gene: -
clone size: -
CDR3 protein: CASSDSNWSGPPSCEQYF
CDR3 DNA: TGTGCCAGCAGTGACTCGAATTGGTCCGGGCCGCCTAGTTGCGAGCAGTACTTC

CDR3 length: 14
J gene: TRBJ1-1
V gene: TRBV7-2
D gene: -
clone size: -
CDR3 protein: CASSLGGTLTEAFF
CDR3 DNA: TGTGCCAGCAGCTTAGGAGGGACTCTCACTGAAGCTTTCTTT

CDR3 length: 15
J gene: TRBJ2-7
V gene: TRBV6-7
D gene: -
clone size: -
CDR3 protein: CASSYRTRELYEQYF
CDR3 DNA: TGTGCCAGCAGTTACCGAACTCGAGAGCTCTACGAGCAGTACTTC

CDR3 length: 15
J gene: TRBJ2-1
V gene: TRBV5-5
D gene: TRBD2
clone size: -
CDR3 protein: CASSFPSGRAHEQFF
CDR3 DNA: TGTGCCAGCAGCTTTCCTAGCGGGAGGGCCCATGAGCAGTTCTTC

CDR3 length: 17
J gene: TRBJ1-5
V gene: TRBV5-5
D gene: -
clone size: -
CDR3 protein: CASSLTASWQKDQPQHF
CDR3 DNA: TGTGCCAGCAGCTTGACGGCCTCCTGGCAGAAGGATCAGCCCCAGCATTTT

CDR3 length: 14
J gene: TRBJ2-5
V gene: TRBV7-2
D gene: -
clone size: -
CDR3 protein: CASSLVWTQETQYF
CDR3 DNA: TGTGCCAGCAGCTTAGTCTGGACACAAGAGACCCAGTACTTC

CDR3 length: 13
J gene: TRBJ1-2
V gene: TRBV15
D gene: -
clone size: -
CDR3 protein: CATSRERDFGYTF
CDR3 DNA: TGTGCCACCAGCAGAGAAAGGGACTTCGGCTACACCTTC

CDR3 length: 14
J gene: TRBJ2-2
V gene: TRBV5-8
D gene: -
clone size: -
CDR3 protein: CASSLPRGTGELFF
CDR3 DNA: TGTGCCAGCAGCCTTCCGAGGGGAACCGGGGAGCTGTTTTTT

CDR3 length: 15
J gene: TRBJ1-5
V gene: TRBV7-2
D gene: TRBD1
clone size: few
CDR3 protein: CASSPKDRGYQPQHF
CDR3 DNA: TGTGCCAGCAGCCCTAAAGACAGGGGGTATCAGCCCCAGCATTTT

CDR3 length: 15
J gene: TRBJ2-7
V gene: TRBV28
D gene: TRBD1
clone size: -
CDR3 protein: CASSQIGTGGHEQYF
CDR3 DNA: TGTGCCAGCAGTCAAATCGGGACAGGGGGCCACGAGCAGTACTTC

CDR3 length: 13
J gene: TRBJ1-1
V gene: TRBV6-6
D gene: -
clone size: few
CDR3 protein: CASTETGNTEAFF
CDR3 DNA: TGTGCCAGCACGGAAACCGGGAACACTGAAGCTTTCTTT

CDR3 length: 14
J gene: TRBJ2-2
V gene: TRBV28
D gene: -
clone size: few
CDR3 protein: CASSGTADAGELFF
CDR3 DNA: TGTGCCAGCAGCGGTACGGCGGACGCAGGGGAGCTGTTTTTT

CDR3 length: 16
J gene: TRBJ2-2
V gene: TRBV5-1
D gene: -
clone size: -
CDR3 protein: CASRYSKPLGTGELFF
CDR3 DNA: TGCGCCAGCAGGTACTCCAAGCCCCTGGGCACCGGGGAGCTGTTTTTT

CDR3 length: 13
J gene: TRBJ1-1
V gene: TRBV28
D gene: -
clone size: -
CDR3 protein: CASRLGGKPEAFF
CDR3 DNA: TGTGCCAGCAGGTTGGGTGGGAAGCCTGAAGCTTTCTTT

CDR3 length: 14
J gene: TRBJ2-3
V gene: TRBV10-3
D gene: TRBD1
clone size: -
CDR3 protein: CAIARGLQGDTQYF
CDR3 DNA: TGTGCCATCGCCAGGGGGCTACAGGGGGATACGCAGTATTTT